Given below is one T cell receptor (beta chain) in context. These data are taken from a study of blood T cell repertoires in COVID-19. Overall study: Material from acute and convalescent COVID-19 was sourced from the United States, Italy and Spain.

Only in-frame clones appear in the TCRdb table, and some are missing; sequencing was by immunoSEQ multiplex PCR. The sample has some 240,000 clones, around 87% seen once. The CDR3 consists of 14 residues. The ends were cut back, 5 bases at V and 9 bases at J, with 15 bases in the middle. The germline V gene has CDR1 SGHNT and CDR2 YYREEE (reference sequence). The rearrangement uses TRBV5-4 and TRBJ1-6; D gene unclear. The clonotype was recovered from a man in his 60s who had recovered from COVID-19. The sequenced material came from peripheral blood. CDR3 protein: CASRTGTTGSPLHF. The DNA for the CDR3 is TGTGCCAGCAGGACGGGAACAACCGGTTCACCCCTCCACTTT.